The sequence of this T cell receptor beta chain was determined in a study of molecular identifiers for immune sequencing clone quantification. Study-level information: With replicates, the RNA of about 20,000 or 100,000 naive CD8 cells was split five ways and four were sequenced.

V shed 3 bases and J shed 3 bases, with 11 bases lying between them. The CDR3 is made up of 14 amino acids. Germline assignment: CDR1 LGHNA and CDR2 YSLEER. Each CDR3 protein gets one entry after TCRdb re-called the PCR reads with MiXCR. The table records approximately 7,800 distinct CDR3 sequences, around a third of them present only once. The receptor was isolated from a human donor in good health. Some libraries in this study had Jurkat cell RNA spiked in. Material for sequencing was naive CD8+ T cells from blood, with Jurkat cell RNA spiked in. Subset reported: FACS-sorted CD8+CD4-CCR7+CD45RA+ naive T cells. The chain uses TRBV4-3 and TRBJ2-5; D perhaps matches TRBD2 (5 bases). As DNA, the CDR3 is TGCGCCAGCAGCCAGGCGGGCAGGAAAGAGACCCAGTACTTC. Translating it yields CASSQAGRKETQYF.